The T cell receptor (beta chain) under discussion was sequenced for a study of cytomegalovirus exposure and HLA in healthy donors. Study-wide background: The 120 validation repertoires and the 666 first-cohort repertoires shared a platform, a later analysis reported. Overall study findings and caveats: In the 95 to 150 validation repertoires, more than 85% of cluster scores exceeded 0, per a later analysis.

About this clone itself: No antigen is known for it.

TCRdb keeps only in-frame clones here, not all; method: immunoSEQ multiplex PCR. The sample lists 150,000 to 200,000 clones; roughly 91% were seen once. The germline V gene encodes CDR1 SQVTM and CDR2 ANQGSEA. J lost 4 bases, V lost 5 bases, and 12 bases had no gene match. CDR3 length equals 15 residues. The chain combines TRBV29-1 with TRBJ2-7; TRBD1 matches 9 bases. The sequence came from a man aged 18 to 30 in good health and CMV-seropositive. The material sequenced was PBMCs. In DNA form, the CDR3 reads TGCAGCGTTACTCCGGACAGGGGAAGCGTATACGAGCAGTACTTC. Protein sequence: CSVTPDRGSVYEQYF.